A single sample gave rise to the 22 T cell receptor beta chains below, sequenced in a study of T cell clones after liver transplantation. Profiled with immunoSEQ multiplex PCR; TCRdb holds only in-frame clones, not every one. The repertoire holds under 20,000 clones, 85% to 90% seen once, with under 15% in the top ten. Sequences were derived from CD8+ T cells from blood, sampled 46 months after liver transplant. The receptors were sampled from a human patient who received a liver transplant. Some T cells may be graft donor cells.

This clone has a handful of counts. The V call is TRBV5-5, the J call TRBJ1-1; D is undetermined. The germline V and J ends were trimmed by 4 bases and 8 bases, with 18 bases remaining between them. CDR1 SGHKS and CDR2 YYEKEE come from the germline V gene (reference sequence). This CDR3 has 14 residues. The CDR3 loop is CASSPGWGAEEAFF. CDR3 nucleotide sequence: TGTGCCAGCAGCCCTGGTTGGGGTGCGGAGGAAGCTTTCTTT.

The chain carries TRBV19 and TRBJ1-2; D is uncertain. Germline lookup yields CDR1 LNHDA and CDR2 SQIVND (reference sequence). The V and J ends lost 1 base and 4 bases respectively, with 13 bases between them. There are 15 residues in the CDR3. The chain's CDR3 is CASSIVYSFGYGYTF. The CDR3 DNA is TGTGCCAGTAGTATAGTTTATTCATTCGGCTATGGCTACACCTTC.

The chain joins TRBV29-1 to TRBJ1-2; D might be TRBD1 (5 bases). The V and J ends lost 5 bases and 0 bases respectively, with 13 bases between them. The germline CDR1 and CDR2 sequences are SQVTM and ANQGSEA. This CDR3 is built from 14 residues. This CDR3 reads CSVIIPGPNYGYTF. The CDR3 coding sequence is TGCAGCGTTATTATCCCGGGACCTAACTATGGCTACACCTTC. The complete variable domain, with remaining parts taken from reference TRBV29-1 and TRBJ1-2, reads SAVISQKPSRDICQRGTSLTIQCQVDSQVTMMFWYRQQPGQSLTLIATANQGSEATYESGFVIDKFPISRPNLTFSTLTVSNMSPEDSSIYLCSVIIPGPNYGYTFGSGTRLTVV.

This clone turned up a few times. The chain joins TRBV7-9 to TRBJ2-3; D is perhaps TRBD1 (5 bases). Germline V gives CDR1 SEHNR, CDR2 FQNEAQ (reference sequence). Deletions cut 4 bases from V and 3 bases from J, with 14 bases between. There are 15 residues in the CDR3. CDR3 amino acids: CASSSGQSGTDTQYF. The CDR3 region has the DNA TGTGCCAGCAGCTCCGGACAATCCGGGACAGATACGCAGTATTTT.

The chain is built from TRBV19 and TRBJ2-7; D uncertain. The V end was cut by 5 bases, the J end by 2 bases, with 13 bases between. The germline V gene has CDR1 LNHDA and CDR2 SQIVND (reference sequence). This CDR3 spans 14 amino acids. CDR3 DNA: TGTGCCAGTAGTGGTGGTCCGGGCACCTACGAGCAGTACTTC. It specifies CASSGGPGTYEQYF.

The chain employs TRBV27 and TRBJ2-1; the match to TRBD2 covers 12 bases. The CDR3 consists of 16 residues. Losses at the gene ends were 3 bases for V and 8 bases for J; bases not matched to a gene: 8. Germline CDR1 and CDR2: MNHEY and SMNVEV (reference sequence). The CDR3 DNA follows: TGTGCCAGCAGTTTTCTGGGGGGACTAGCGGGCGATGAGCAGTTCTTC. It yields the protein CASSFLGGLAGDEQFF.

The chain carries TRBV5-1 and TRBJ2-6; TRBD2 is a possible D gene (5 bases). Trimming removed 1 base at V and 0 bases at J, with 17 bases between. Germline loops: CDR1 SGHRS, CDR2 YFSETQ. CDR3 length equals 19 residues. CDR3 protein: CASSLNSAGSSSGANVLTF. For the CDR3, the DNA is TGCGCCAGCAGCTTGAATAGTGCGGGTTCCAGCTCTGGGGCCAACGTCCTGACTTTC.

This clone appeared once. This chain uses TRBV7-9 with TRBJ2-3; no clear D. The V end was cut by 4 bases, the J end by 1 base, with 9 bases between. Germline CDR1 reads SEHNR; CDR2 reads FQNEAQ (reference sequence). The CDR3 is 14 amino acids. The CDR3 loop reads CASSSSLGTDTQYF. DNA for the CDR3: TGTGCCAGCAGCTCCTCACTGGGCACAGATACGCAGTATTTT.

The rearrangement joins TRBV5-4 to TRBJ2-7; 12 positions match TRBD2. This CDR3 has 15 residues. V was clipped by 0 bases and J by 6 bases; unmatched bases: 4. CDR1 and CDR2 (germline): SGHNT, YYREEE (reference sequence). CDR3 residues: CASSLGASGRGEQYF. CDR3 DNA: TGTGCCAGCAGCTTGGGGGCTAGCGGGAGGGGCGAGCAGTACTTC.

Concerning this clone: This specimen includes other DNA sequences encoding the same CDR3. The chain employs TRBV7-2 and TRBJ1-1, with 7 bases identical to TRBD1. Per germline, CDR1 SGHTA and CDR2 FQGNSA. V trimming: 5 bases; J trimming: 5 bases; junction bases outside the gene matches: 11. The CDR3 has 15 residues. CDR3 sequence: CASSILQGRGTEAFF. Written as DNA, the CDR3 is TGTGCCAGCAGCATTTTACAGGGGCGGGGGACTGAAGCTTTCTTT.

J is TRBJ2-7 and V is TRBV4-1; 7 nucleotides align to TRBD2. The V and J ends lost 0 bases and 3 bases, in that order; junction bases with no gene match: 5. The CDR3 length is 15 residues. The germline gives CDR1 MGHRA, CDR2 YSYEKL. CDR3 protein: CASSQDPGGYYEQYF. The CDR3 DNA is TGCGCCAGCAGCCAAGATCCCGGGGGGTACTACGAGCAGTACTTC.

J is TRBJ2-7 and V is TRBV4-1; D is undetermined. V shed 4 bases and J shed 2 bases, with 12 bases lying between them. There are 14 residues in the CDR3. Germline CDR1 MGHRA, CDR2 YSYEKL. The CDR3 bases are TGCGCCAGCAGCCCCCCGGGTCCTACCTACGAGCAGTACTTC. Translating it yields CASSPPGPTYEQYF.

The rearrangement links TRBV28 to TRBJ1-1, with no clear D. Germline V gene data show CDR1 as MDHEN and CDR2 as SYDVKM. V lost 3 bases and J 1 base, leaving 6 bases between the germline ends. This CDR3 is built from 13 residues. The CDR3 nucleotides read TGTGCCAGCAGTTTTCTGGAGAACACTGAAGCTTTCTTT. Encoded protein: CASSFLENTEAFF. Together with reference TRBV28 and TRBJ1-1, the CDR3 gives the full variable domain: DVKVTQSSRYLVKRTGEKVFLECVQDMDHENMFWYRQDPGLGLRLIYFSYDVKMKEKGDIPEGYSVSREKKERFSLILESASTNQTSMYLCASSFLENTEAFFGQGTRLTVV.

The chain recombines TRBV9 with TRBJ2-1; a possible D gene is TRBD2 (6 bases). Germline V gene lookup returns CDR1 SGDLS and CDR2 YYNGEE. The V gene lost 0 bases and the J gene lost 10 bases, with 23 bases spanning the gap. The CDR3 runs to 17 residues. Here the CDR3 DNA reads TGTGCCAGCAGCGTAGGAAGCGACGGGAGTGGTTATAGGGAGCAGTTCTTC. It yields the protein CASSVGSDGSGYREQFF.

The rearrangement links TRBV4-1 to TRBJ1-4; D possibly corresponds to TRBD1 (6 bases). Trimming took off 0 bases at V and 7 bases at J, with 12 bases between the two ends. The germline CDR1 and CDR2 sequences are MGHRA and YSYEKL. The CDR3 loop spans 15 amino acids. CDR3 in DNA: TGCGCCAGCAGCCAAGATCAGGGGAGCGGTGAAAAACTGTTTTTT. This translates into CASSQDQGSGEKLFF.

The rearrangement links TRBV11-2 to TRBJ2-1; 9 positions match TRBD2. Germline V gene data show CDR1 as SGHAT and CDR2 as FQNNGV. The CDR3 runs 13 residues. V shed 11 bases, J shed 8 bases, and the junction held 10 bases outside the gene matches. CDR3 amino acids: CASGLSGSDEQFF. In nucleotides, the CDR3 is TGTGCCTCGGGGCTTAGCGGGAGTGATGAGCAGTTCTTC.

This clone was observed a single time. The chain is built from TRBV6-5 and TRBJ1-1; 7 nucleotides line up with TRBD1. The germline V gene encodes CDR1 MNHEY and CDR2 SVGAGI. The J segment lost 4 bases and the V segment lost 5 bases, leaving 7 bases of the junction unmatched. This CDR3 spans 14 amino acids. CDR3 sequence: CASSDQGVGTEAFF. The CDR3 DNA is TGTGCCAGCAGTGATCAGGGGGTCGGCACTGAAGCTTTCTTT.

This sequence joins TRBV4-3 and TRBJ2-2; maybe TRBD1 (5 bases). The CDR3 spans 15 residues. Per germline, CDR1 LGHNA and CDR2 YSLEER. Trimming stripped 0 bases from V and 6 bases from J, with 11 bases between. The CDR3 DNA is TGCGCCAGCAGCCAAGATCACTTAGGGGCCGGGGAGCTGTTTTTT. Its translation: CASSQDHLGAGELFF.

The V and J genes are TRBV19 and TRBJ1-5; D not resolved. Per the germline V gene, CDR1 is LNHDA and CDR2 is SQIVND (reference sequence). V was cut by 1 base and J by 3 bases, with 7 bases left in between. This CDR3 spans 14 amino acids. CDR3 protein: CASSIGENNQPQHF. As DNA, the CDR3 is TGTGCCAGTAGTATAGGGGAGAACAATCAGCCCCAGCATTTT.

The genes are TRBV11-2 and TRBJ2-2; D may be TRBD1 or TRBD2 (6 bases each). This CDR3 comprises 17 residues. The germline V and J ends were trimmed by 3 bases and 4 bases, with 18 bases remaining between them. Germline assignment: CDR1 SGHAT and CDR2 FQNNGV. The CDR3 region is CASSFLPGGRGTGELFF. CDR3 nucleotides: TGTGCCAGCAGCTTCCTTCCCGGGGGCAGGGGCACCGGGGAGCTGTTTTTT.

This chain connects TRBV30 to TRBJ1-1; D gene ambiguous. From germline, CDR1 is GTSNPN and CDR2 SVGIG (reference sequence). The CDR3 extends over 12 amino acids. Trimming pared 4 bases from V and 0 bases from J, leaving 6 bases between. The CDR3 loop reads CAWKQMNTEAFF. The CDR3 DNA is TGTGCCTGGAAACAGATGAACACTGAAGCTTTCTTT.

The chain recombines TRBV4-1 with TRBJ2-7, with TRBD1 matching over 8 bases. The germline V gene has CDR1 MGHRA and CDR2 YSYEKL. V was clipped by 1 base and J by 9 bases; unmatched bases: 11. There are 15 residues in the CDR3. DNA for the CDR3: TGCGCCAGCAGCCAAGCCTTTCCAGGGGGCTCCGGGCAGTACTTC. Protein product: CASSQAFPGGSGQYF.